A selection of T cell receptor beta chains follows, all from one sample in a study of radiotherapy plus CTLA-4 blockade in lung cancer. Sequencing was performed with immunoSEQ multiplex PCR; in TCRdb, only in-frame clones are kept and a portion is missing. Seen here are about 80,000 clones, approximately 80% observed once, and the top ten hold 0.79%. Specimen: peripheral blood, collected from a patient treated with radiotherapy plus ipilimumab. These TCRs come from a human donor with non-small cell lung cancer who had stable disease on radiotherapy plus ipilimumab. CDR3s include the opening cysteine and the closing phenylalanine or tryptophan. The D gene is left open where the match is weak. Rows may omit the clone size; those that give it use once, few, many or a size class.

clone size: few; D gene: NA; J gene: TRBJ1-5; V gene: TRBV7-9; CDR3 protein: CASSLIQGPYSNQPQHF; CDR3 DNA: TGTGCCAGCAGCCTCATTCAGGGACCCTATAGCAATCAGCCCCAGCATTTT
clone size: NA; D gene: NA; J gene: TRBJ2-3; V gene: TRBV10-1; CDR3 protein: CASSRHSTDTQYF; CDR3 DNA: TGCGCCAGCAGTCGACATAGCACAGATACGCAGTATTTT
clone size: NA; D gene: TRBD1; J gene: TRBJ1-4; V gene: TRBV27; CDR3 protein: CASSETGVRDEKLFF; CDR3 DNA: TGTGCCAGCAGTGAGACAGGGGTGAGGGATGAAAAACTGTTTTTT
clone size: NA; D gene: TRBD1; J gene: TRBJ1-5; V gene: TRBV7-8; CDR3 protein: CASSMRGWDRGNQPQHF; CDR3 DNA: TGTGCCAGCAGTATGAGGGGGTGGGACAGGGGCAATCAGCCCCAGCATTTT
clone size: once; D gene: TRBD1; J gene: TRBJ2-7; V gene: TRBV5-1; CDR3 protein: CASSWSTGTGGTGTYEQYF; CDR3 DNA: TGCGCCAGCAGTTGGAGCACCGGGACAGGGGGTACCGGCACCTACGAGCAGTACTTC
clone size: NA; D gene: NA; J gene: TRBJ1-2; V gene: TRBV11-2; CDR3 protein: CASSLDTNYGYTF; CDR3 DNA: TGTGCCAGCAGCTTAGACACTAACTATGGCTACACCTTC
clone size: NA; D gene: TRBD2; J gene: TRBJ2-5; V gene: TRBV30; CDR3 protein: CAWRKRGSKETQYF; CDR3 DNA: TGTGCCTGGAGAAAGCGGGGGTCCAAAGAGACCCAGTACTTC
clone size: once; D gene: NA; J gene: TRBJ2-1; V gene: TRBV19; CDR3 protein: CASSMWGGGRNEQFF; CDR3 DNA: TGTGCCAGTAGCATGTGGGGAGGGGGGAGGAATGAGCAGTTCTTC
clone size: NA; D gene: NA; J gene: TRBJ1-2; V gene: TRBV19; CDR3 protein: CASQETVDGYTF; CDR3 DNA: TGTGCCAGTCAGGAGACTGTCGATGGCTACACCTTC
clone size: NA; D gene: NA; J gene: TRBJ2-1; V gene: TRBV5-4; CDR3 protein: CASSLARTMTQFF; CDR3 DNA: TGTGCCAGCAGCTTGGCTAGAACAATGACGCAGTTCTTC
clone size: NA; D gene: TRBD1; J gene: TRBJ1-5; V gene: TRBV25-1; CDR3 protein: CANSLPGQGLGQPQHF; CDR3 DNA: TGTGCCAACTCTCTGCCCGGACAGGGGCTTGGGCAGCCCCAGCATTTT
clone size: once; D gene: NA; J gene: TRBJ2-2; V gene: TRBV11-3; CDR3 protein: CASSLDWQEDTGELFF; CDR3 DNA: TGTGCCAGCAGCTTAGATTGGCAGGAGGACACCGGGGAGCTGTTTTTT